A single sample is the source of the 4 T cell receptor beta chains below, sequenced in a study of Graves' ophthalmopathy and Graves' hyperthyroidism. RNA transcripts served as template for amplifying TCR beta CDR3 sequences. First-round RT-PCR used HTBI primers; second-round multiplex PCR followed. TCRdb itself ran the multiplex PCR reads through MiXCR, one entry per CDR3 protein. This table holds roughly 1.1 million distinct CDR3 sequences, less than 45% found once. Material for sequencing was peripheral blood or thyroid tissue (not recorded which). The receptors here all came from an adult man with Graves' hyperthyroidism.

The V call is TRBV7-7, the J call TRBJ2-5; D tentatively fits TRBD1 or TRBD2 (5 bases each). Trimming left V 5 bases short and J 3 bases short, with 16 bases between. Germline V gives CDR1 SSHAT, CDR2 FNYEAQ (reference sequence). This CDR3 is built from 15 residues. This chain's CDR3 is CASSPTAGTEETQYF. DNA for the CDR3: TGTGCCAGCAGCCCAACAGCCGGGACCGAAGAGACCCAGTACTTC.

The chain has TRBV10-2 and TRBJ1-2; tentatively, D is TRBD1 (6 bases). Germline values: CDR1 WSHSY, CDR2 SAAADI. The V end was cut by 2 bases, the J end by 0 bases, with 13 bases between. CDR3 length: 16 amino acids. CDR3 protein: CASSEPDSPTNYGYTF. CDR3 DNA sequence: TGCGCCAGCAGTGAGCCGGACAGTCCAACTAACTATGGCTACACCTTC.

The genes are TRBV12-3 or TRBV12-4 and TRBJ1-1, with TRBD1 as a possible D gene (5 bases). The CDR3 spans 16 residues. The ends were cut back, 2 bases at V and 4 bases at J, with 17 bases in the middle. CDR3: CASSLIGTGLGTEAFF. The CDR3 nucleotides are TGTGCCAGCAGTTTAATTGGCACGGGGCTTGGCACTGAAGCTTTCTTT.

The table lists this clonotype with a count of one. This clone may be a read error of a much larger clone one base away. V gene TRBV7-9 combines with J gene TRBJ1-1, with D maybe TRBD1 (5 bases). The CDR3 is 11 residues long. Germline loops: CDR1 SEHNR, CDR2 FQNEAQ (reference sequence). V was clipped by 10 bases and J by 4 bases, with 10 bases between them. This CDR3 is CANSGATEAFF. The CDR3 DNA reads TGTGCCAACTCTGGGGCCACTGAAGCTTTCTTT. The variable domain in full, completed from reference TRBV7-9 and TRBJ1-1, reads DTGVSQNPRHKITKRGQNVTFRCDPISEHNRLYWYRQTLGQGPEFLTYFQNEAQLEKSRLLSDRFSAERPKGSFSTLEIQRTEQGDSAMYLCANSGATEAFFGQGTRLTVV.